The 29 T cell receptor beta chains presented below share a single source sample, sequenced in a study of T cells in Graves' hyperthyroidism and ophthalmopathy. Using RNA transcripts as the source, TCR beta CDR3 regions were amplified. Carried out on the TCR CDR3, a first-round RT-PCR used the HTBI primer set. One entry per CDR3 protein, called by TCRdb with MiXCR from the multiplex PCR reads. The profile covers some 400,000 distinct CDR3 sequences, with roughly 13% appearing a single time and under 25% taken by the ten largest. The sample taken for sequencing was blood. Every receptor here comes from a man younger than 45 with Graves' hyperthyroidism that later progressed to Graves' ophthalmopathy.

This clonotype appeared many times. Written as DNA, the CDR3 is TGTGCCAGCAGTTACCCCTCGGTGGGACCGAATTCGTGGGAGCAGTACTTC. Amino acids: CASSYPSVGPNSWEQYF. The gene calls are TRBV6-2 or TRBV6-3 and TRBJ2-7; D may correspond to TRBD1 or TRBD2 (5 bases each). Trimming removed 2 bases at V and 7 bases at J, with 24 bases between. The CDR3 has 17 residues. CDR1 and CDR2 (germline): MNHEY, SVGEGT.

The rearrangement joins TRBV6-4 to TRBJ2-2; D is perhaps TRBD1 (5 bases). The length of the CDR3 is 12 residues. CDR1 and CDR2 from the germline V gene are MRHNA and SNTAGT. Between the trimmed V and J ends, which lost 7 bases and 9 bases, there was a span of 12 bases. CDR3 sequence (DNA): TGTGCCAGCAAGAAGGGGCTCCGGGAGCTGTTTTTT. Protein sequence: CASKKGLRELFF.

This clonotype has more than one count but fewer than ten. CDR3 coding DNA: TGTGCCAGCAGCCAGGCTTCAGTTCGGGACTATGGCTACACCTTC. It is translated as CASSQASVRDYGYTF. The gene calls are TRBV3-1 and TRBJ1-2; no reliable D call. The CDR3 contains 15 residues. The germline V gene has CDR1 LGHDT and CDR2 YNNKEL (reference sequence). V gave up 3 bases and J gave up 3 bases, with 14 bases separating them.

There are many counts of this clonotype. This chain links TRBV11-2 with TRBJ1-2; D remains unclear. The CDR3 totals 15 residues. Germline V gives CDR1 SGHAT, CDR2 FQNNGV. V gave up 1 base and J gave up 0 bases, with 9 bases separating them. The CDR3 sequence is CASSLVDPPNYGYTF. In nucleotides, the CDR3 is TGTGCCAGCAGCTTAGTGGATCCTCCTAACTATGGCTACACCTTC. The full variable domain, in which reference TRBV11-2 and TRBJ1-2 provide the parts outside the CDR3, is EAGVAQSPRYKIIEKRQSVAFWCNPISGHATLYWYQQILGQGPKLLIQFQNNGVVDDSQLPKDRFSAERLKGVDSTLKIQPAKLEDSAVYLCASSLVDPPNYGYTFGSGTRLTVV.

The chain employs TRBV5-1 and TRBJ2-1, with 7 bases aligning to TRBD2. Germline lookup yields CDR1 SGHRS and CDR2 YFSETQ. With 0 bases clipped from V and 4 bases from J, the junction kept 4 bases outside the gene matches. The CDR3 length is 15 residues. The CDR3 DNA is TGCGCCAGCAGCTTGGAACGGGGGGTTTACAATGAGCAGTTCTTC. It is translated as CASSLERGVYNEQFF.

This clonotype was picked up many times. The chain joins TRBV30 to TRBJ2-7; D is ambiguous. The CDR3 has 11 residues. Trimming removed 2 bases at V and 0 bases at J, with 2 bases between. The germline gives CDR1 GTSNPN, CDR2 SVGIG (reference sequence). CDR3 amino acids: CAWSTSYEQYF. CDR3 sequence (DNA): TGTGCCTGGAGTACCTCCTACGAGCAGTACTTC.

CDR3 DNA: TGTGCCAGCAGCCACAGGGTTGGGGATTCACCCCTCCACTTT. Amino acids: CASSHRVGDSPLHF. The chain joins TRBV5-8 to TRBJ1-6, with a possible D match to TRBD1 (6 bases). Germline CDR1 is SGHTS and CDR2 is YDEGEE. This CDR3 comprises 14 residues. V lost 4 bases to trimming and J lost 8 bases, with 13 bases between them.

This clonotype was seen a few times. The chain joins TRBV7-9 to TRBJ2-5; maybe TRBD2 (6 bases). Germline CDR1 reads SEHNR; CDR2 reads FQNEAQ (reference sequence). The V and J ends lost 5 bases and 3 bases respectively, with 19 bases between them. The CDR3 runs to 16 residues. The CDR3 here is CASSLGGAVYEETQYF. CDR3 sequence (DNA): TGTGCCAGCAGCCTTGGCGGGGCGGTCTATGAAGAGACCCAGTACTTC. Using reference TRBV7-9 and TRBJ2-5 for the parts outside the CDR3, the full variable domain is DTGVSQNPRHKITKRGQNVTFRCDPISEHNRLYWYRQTLGQGPEFLTYFQNEAQLEKSRLLSDRFSAERPKGSFSTLEIQRTEQGDSAMYLCASSLGGAVYEETQYFGPGTRLLVL.

The rearrangement joins TRBV20-1 to TRBJ1-4; D is uncertain. The CDR3 covers 13 residues. Trimming left V 6 bases short and J 4 bases short, with 12 bases between. The germline CDR1 and CDR2 sequences are DFQATT and SNEGSKA (reference sequence). CDR3 coding DNA: TGCAGTGCCTCCGGGAACAATAATGAAAAACTGTTTTTT. Encoded protein: CSASGNNNEKLFF.

This clonotype was counted many times. V is TRBV9 and J is TRBJ2-2, with D possibly TRBD2 on 6 matching bases. In germline, CDR1 is SGDLS, CDR2 YYNGEE. This CDR3 is built from 15 residues. With 2 bases removed from V and 2 bases from J, the gap between germline ends came to 10 bases. This chain's CDR3 is CASSVGTGNTGELFF. CDR3 in DNA: TGTGCCAGCAGCGTTGGGACTGGAAACACCGGGGAGCTGTTTTTT. The whole variable domain, remainder taken from reference TRBV9 and TRBJ2-2, is DSGVTQTPKHLITATGQRVTLRCSPRSGDLSVYWYQQSLDQGLQFLIQYYNGEERAKGNILERFSAQQFPDLHSELNLSSLELGDSALYFCASSVGTGNTGELFFGEGSRLTVL.

This clonotype was seen many times. The chain recombines TRBV7-3 with TRBJ2-3; 11 bases agree with TRBD2. From germline, CDR1 is SGHTA and CDR2 FQGTGA. The ends lost 0 bases at V and 1 base at J; junction bases unmatched: 6. CDR3 size: 18 residues. The CDR3: CASSLTPLTSGGTDTQYF. In nucleotides, the CDR3 is TGTGCCAGCAGCTTAACCCCGCTGACTAGCGGGGGCACAGATACGCAGTATTTT.

This clonotype was picked up many times. J is TRBJ1-4 and V is TRBV6-1; D gene uncertain. This CDR3 has 14 residues. Germline CDR1 reads MNHNS; CDR2 reads SASEGT. With 5 bases removed from V and 3 bases from J, the gap between germline ends came to 10 bases. CDR3 sequence: CASSQIQPNEKLFF. The CDR3 DNA follows: TGTGCCAGCAGTCAAATACAGCCTAATGAAAAACTGTTTTTT.

This clonotype was counted many times. The rearrangement links TRBV18 to TRBJ1-5, with D possibly being TRBD1 (5 bases). There are 15 residues in the CDR3. The germline gives CDR1 KGHSH, CDR2 LQKENI. The germline V and J ends were trimmed by 6 bases and 3 bases, with 15 bases remaining between them. For the CDR3, the DNA is TGTGCCAGCTCCCCCACGGGGGTATCCAATCAGCCCCAGCATTTT. Translation gives CASSPTGVSNQPQHF.

This clonotype was seen ten or more times. The chain links TRBV6-1 to TRBJ2-7, with TRBD1 as a possible D gene (6 bases). CDR1 and CDR2 (germline): MNHNS, SASEGT. This CDR3 is built from 14 residues. Trimming left V 6 bases short and J 0 bases short, with 12 bases between. In nucleotides, the CDR3 is TGTGCCAGCAGGCCGGGACACAGCTCCTACGAGCAGTACTTC. Encoded protein: CASRPGHSSYEQYF.

This clonotype has ten or more counts. The chain uses TRBV3-1 and TRBJ2-3; maybe TRBD2 (5 bases). V was shortened by 5 bases and J by 3 bases, with 9 bases between the two germline ends. This CDR3 has 13 amino acids. CDR1 is LGHDT, CDR2 YNNKEL, per germline (reference sequence). In nucleotides, the CDR3 is TGTGCCAGCAGCGTTCGGGGAACAGATACGCAGTATTTT. Protein sequence: CASSVRGTDTQYF.

The chain uses TRBV6-1 and TRBJ1-2; a possible D gene is TRBD1 (6 bases). The V end was cut by 3 bases, the J end by 3 bases, with 8 bases between. The CDR3 contains 13 residues. CDR1 and CDR2 (germline): MNHNS, SASEGT. The CDR3 protein is CASSENRDYGYTF. CDR3 in DNA: TGTGCCAGCAGTGAGAACAGGGACTATGGCTACACCTTC.

V and J are TRBV19 and TRBJ2-1; TRBD1 aligns across 8 bases. Germline V gives CDR1 LNHDA, CDR2 SQIVND (reference sequence). The ends lost 9 bases at V and 5 bases at J; junction bases unmatched: 3. This CDR3 comprises 12 residues. Here the CDR3 reads CARDRGNNEQFF. The CDR3 nucleotides are TGTGCCAGAGACAGGGGCAACAATGAGCAGTTCTTC.

This rearrangement joins TRBV20-1 to TRBJ1-5; D possibly corresponds to TRBD1 (5 bases). There are 15 residues in the CDR3. Trimming left V 0 bases short and J 3 bases short, with 12 bases between. Germline V gives CDR1 DFQATT, CDR2 SNEGSKA (reference sequence). In DNA, the CDR3 is TGCAGTGCTAGAGATCTCAGACAGATCAATCAGCCCCAGCATTTT. It is translated as CSARDLRQINQPQHF.

This clonotype was picked up many times. The chain joins TRBV29-1 to TRBJ1-2, with D possibly being TRBD1 (6 bases). Germline assignment: CDR1 SQVTM and CDR2 ANQGSEA. V dropped 4 bases and J dropped 8 bases, with 20 bases sitting between them. The CDR3 is made up of 14 amino acids. CDR3 nucleotide sequence: TGCAGCGTTGTTGAGACCGGGACACCGGGGGGCTACACCTTC. This sequence encodes CSVVETGTPGGYTF.

DNA of the CDR3: TGTGCCAGCAGCCAGGCCGCGGGGGGGCGAAATGAGCAGTTCTTC. It is translated as CASSQAAGGRNEQFF. The chain recombines TRBV7-2 with TRBJ2-1, with 9 bases fitting TRBD2. This CDR3 spans 15 amino acids. Per germline, CDR1 SGHTA and CDR2 FQGNSA. After removal of 5 bases from V and 7 bases from J, the junction contained 9 bases not matched to a gene.

V usage is TRBV7-3 and J usage is TRBJ2-7; D may match TRBD1 or TRBD2 (6 bases each). V gave up 5 bases and J gave up 8 bases, with 19 bases separating them. Germline V gene lookup returns CDR1 SGHTA and CDR2 FQGTGA. This CDR3 comprises 14 residues. The CDR3, as DNA: TGTGCCAGCAGCCCGGATCAGGGGCGGGATCAGCAGTACTTC. Translated: CASSPDQGRDQQYF.

This clonotype came up many times. V and J are TRBV29-1 and TRBJ1-1; D ambiguous. Trimming stripped 1 base from V and 2 bases from J, with 5 bases between. The germline V gene has CDR1 SQVTM and CDR2 ANQGSEA. The CDR3 sequence is 12 residues long. CDR3 region: CSVEVSNTEAFF. The DNA of the CDR3 is TGCAGCGTTGAAGTCAGCAACACTGAAGCTTTCTTT. Together with reference TRBV29-1 and TRBJ1-1, the CDR3 gives the full variable domain: SAVISQKPSRDICQRGTSLTIQCQVDSQVTMMFWYRQQPGQSLTLIATANQGSEATYESGFVIDKFPISRPNLTFSTLTVSNMSPEDSSIYLCSVEVSNTEAFFGQGTRLTVV.

The chain has TRBV4-1 and TRBJ2-5, with D possibly matching TRBD2 (6 bases). The germline V and J ends were trimmed by 2 bases and 3 bases, with 10 bases remaining between them. Per germline, CDR1 MGHRA and CDR2 YSYEKL. CDR3 length equals 14 residues. CDR3 protein: CASSQPTGEETQYF. In DNA, the CDR3 is TGCGCCAGCAGCCAACCGACGGGGGAAGAGACCCAGTACTTC.

Comment on this clonotype: One end of the junction is discordant with germline, which a read error may explain. The chain employs TRBV27 and TRBJ1-4; D ambiguous. Germline V lookup: CDR1 MNHEY, CDR2 SMNVEV (reference sequence). There are 14 residues in the CDR3. CDR3: CASRRLGDNVKLFF. CDR3 nucleotides: TGTGCCAGCAGGCGACTTGGGGATAATGTAAAACTGTTTTTT.

Ten or more counts support this clonotype. The chain has TRBV28 and TRBJ2-3; D unclear. CDR3 length: 12 residues. Deletions cut 8 bases from V and 0 bases from J, with 6 bases between. CDR1 is MDHEN, CDR2 SYDVKM, per germline. In DNA form, the CDR3 reads TGTGCCAGCCGAATGAGCACAGATACGCAGTATTTT. Protein product: CASRMSTDTQYF.

In this sample, this clonotype turned up many times. This chain uses TRBV11-2 with TRBJ2-1; tentative D call: TRBD2 (5 bases). The CDR3 loop spans 16 amino acids. Trimming took 0 bases from V and 10 from J, leaving 19 bases between them. The V gene's germline CDR1 is SGHAT and CDR2 FQNNGV. The CDR3 nucleotides are TGTGCCAGCAGCTTAGATCGGAGCGGCCTTCCCCCGGAGCAGTTCTTC. Translation gives CASSLDRSGLPPEQFF.

The rearrangement uses TRBV18 and TRBJ1-6, with 9 positions matching TRBD1. The CDR3 extends over 15 amino acids. The J segment lost 9 bases and the V segment lost 2 bases, leaving 5 bases of the junction unmatched. CDR1 KGHSH and CDR2 LQKENI come from the germline V gene. CDR3 in DNA: TGTGCCAGCTCACCAGTGGGGACAGGGCCTTCACCCCTCCACTTT. This codes for CASSPVGTGPSPLHF.

This clonotype was seen many times. The gene calls are TRBV2 and TRBJ1-2, with a weak D call TRBD1 (6 bases). The CDR3 covers 13 residues. Germline lookup yields CDR1 SNHLY and CDR2 FYNNEI. The V end lost 8 bases, the J end lost 6 bases, and 16 bases lay between the germline ends. CDR3 bases: TGTGCCAGCTCCCCGGAGGGGGGGAATGGCTACACCTTC. Translating it yields CASSPEGGNGYTF. Looking up the rest from reference TRBV2 and TRBJ1-2 gives the full variable domain: EPEVTQTPSHQVTQMGQEVILRCVPISNHLYFYWYRQILGQKVEFLVSFYNNEISEKSEIFDDQFSVERPDGSNFTLKIRSTKLEDSAMYFCASSPEGGNGYTFGSGTRLTVV.

This clonotype came up a few times. The chain links TRBV20-1 to TRBJ2-7; tentatively, D is TRBD1 (6 bases). With 4 bases removed from V and 2 bases from J, the gap between germline ends came to 9 bases. The CDR3 is 12 amino acids. Looked up from germline, CDR1 is DFQATT and CDR2 is SNEGSKA (reference sequence). Written as DNA, the CDR3 is TGCAGTGCTACGACAGGTACCTACGAGCAGTACTTC. It is translated as CSATTGTYEQYF.